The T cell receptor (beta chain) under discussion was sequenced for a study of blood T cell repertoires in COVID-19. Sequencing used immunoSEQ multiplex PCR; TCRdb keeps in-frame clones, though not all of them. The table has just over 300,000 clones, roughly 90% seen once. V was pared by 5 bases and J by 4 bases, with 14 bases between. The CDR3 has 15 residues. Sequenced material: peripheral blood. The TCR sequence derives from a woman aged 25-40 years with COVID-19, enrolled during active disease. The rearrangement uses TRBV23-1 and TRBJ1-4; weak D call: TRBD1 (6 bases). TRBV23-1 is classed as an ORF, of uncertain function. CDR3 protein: CASSNTGKSNEKLFF. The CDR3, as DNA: TGCGCCAGCAGTAATACAGGGAAAAGTAATGAAAAACTGTTTTTT.